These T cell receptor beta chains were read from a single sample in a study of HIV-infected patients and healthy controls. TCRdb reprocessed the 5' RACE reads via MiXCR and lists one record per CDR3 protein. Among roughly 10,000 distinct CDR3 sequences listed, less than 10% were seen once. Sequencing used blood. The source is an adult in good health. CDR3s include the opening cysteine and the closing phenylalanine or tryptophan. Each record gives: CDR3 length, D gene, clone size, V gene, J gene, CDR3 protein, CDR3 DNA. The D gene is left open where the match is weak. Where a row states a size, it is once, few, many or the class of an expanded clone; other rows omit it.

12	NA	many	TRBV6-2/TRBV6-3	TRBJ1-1	CASKRGATEAFF	TGTGCCAGCAAAAGGGGGGCCACTGAAGCTTTCTTT
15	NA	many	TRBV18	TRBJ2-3	CASSPPHGAADTQYF	TGTGCCAGCTCACCACCTCACGGGGCCGCAGATACGCAGTATTTT
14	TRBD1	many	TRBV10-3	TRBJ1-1	CAITRTGAGAEAFF	TGTGCCATCACCCGGACAGGGGCGGGCGCTGAAGCTTTCTTT
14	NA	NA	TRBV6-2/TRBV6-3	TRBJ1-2	CASSSTESLYGYTF	TGTGCCAGCAGTTCCACGGAGAGTCTCTATGGCTACACCTTC
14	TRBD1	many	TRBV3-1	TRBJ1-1	CASSHTLGTEEAFF	TGTGCCAGCAGCCACACACTGGGGACAGAAGAAGCTTTCTTT
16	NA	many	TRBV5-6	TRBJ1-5	CASSLAAGVPDQPQHF	TGTGCCAGCAGCTTGGCCGCGGGGGTCCCGGATCAGCCCCAGCATTTT
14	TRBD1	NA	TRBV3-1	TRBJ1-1	CASTKLPGGGGAFF	TGTGCCAGCACCAAACTTCCAGGGGGTGGCGGAGCTTTCTTT
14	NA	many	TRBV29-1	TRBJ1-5	CSVTGPGSNQPQHF	TGCAGCGTTACAGGCCCGGGCAGCAATCAGCCCCAGCATTTT
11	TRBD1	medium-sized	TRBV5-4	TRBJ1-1	CASSEGQGAFF	TGTGCCAGCAGCGAGGGACAGGGAGCTTTCTTT
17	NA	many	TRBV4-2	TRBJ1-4	CASSQRGGMVTNEKLFF	TGTGCCAGCAGCCAGCGTGGGGGGATGGTAACTAATGAAAAACTGTTTTTT
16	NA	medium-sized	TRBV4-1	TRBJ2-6	CASSVPVGAGANVLTF	TGCGCCAGCAGCGTCCCGGTCGGGGCTGGGGCCAACGTCCTGACTTTC
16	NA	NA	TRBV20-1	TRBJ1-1	CSARLAGSVVDTEAFF	TGCAGTGCTAGACTCGCCGGGAGTGTGGTAGACACTGAAGCTTTCTTT
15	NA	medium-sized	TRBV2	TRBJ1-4	CASSPQGGTNEKLFF	TGTGCCAGCAGTCCGCAAGGTGGAACTAATGAAAAACTGTTTTTT
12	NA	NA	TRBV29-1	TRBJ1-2	CSVENSPNGYTF	TGCAGCGTTGAAAATAGTCCTAATGGCTACACCTTC
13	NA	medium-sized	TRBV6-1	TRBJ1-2	CASSEAGSYGYTF	TGTGCCAGCAGTGAGGCAGGGAGCTATGGCTACACCTTC
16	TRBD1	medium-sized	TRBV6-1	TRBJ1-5	CASSGRDRGGNQPQHF	TGTGCCAGCAGTGGACGGGACAGGGGAGGCAATCAGCCCCAGCATTTT
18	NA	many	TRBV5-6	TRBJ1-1	CASSLRINANKMNTEAFF	TGTGCCAGCAGCTTGAGGATCAACGCCAATAAAATGAACACTGAAGCTTTCTTT
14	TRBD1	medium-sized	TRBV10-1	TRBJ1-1	CASSRRDRDTEAFF	TGCGCCAGCAGTCGCCGGGACAGGGACACTGAAGCTTTCTTT
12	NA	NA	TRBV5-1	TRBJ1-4	CASSEPQGYLFF	TGCGCCAGCAGCGAACCACAGGGTTATCTGTTTTTT
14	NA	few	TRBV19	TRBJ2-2	CASSTGVSTGELFF	TGTGCCAGTAGTACAGGGGTTTCTACCGGGGAGCTGTTTTTT
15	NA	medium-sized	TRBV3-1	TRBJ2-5	CASSQVSGAQETQYF	TGTGCCAGCAGCCAAGTCTCAGGGGCGCAAGAGACCCAGTACTTC
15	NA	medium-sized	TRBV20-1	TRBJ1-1	CSARDGGVAGTEAFF	TGCAGTGCTAGAGATGGAGGGGTGGCGGGCACTGAAGCTTTCTTT
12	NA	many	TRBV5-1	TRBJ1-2	CASSVNNYGYTF	TGCGCCAGCAGCGTGAATAACTATGGCTACACCTTC
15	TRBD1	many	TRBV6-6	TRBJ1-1	CASLWTGGKNTEAFF	TGTGCCAGCCTCTGGACAGGGGGGAAGAACACTGAAGCTTTCTTT
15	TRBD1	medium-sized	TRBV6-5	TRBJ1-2	CASSYLDRLQEGYTF	TGTGCCAGCAGTTACCTGGACAGGCTCCAGGAAGGCTACACCTTC
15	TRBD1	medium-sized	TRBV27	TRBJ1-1	CASSFRTGGGTEAFF	TGTGCCAGCAGTTTCCGGACAGGGGGAGGCACTGAAGCTTTCTTT
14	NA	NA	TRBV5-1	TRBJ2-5	CASSLDLGAPTQYF	TGCGCCAGCAGCTTGGATCTGGGGGCTCCCACCCAGTACTTC
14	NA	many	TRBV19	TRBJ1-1	CATRPSGLGTEAFF	TGTGCCACCCGGCCTTCTGGTTTGGGCACTGAAGCTTTCTTT
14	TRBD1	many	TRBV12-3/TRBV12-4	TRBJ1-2	CASSKTGGDYGYTF	TGTGCCAGCAGTAAGACAGGGGGGGACTATGGCTACACCTTC
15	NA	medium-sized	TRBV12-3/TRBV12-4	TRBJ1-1	CASTLTGTMNTEAFF	TGTGCCAGCACCTTGACCGGGACAATGAACACTGAAGCTTTCTTT
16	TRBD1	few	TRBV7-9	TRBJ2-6	CASSIQGHSGANVLTF	TGTGCCAGCAGTATACAGGGGCACTCTGGGGCCAACGTCCTGACTTTC
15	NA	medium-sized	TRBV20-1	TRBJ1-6	CSARASSSYNSPLHF	TGCAGTGCTAGAGCGTCGAGCTCCTATAATTCACCCCTCCACTTT
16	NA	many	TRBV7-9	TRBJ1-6	CASSSSKTGYNSPLHF	TGTGCCAGCAGCTCTTCAAAAACAGGTTATAATTCACCCCTCCACTTT
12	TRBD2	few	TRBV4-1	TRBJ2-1	CASSQVAGGRFF	TGCGCCAGCAGCCAGGTAGCGGGGGGGCGGTTCTTC
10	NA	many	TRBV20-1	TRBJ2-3	CSARTGKQYF	TGCAGTGCTAGAACCGGCAAACAGTATTTT
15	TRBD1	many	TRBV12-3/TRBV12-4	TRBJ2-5	CASSFVTGVGETQYF	TGTGCCAGCAGTTTCGTGACAGGGGTGGGTGAGACCCAGTACTTC
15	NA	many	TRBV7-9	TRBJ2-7	CASSFRYRNIYEQYF	TGTGCCAGCAGCTTTCGTTACAGGAATATTTACGAGCAGTACTTC
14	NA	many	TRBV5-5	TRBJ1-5	CASSLLWGNQPQHF	TGTGCCAGCAGCTTATTATGGGGGAATCAGCCCCAGCATTTT
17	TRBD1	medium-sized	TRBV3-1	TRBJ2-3	CASSQYRDRASTDTQYF	TGTGCCAGCAGCCAATATCGGGACAGGGCTAGCACAGATACGCAGTATTTT
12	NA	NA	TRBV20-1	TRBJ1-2	CSARDPGYGYTF	TGCAGTGCTAGAGATCCCGGCTATGGCTACACCTTC
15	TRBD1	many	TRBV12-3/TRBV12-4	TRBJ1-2	CASSSQTGGAGGYTF	TGTGCCAGCAGTTCCCAAACAGGGGGCGCCGGTGGCTACACCTTC
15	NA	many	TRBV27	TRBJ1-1	CASSIRDTQNTEAFF	TGTGCCAGCAGTATCAGGGACACCCAGAACACTGAAGCTTTCTTT
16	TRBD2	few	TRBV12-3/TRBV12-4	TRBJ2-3	CASSRGPSGGLDTQYF	TGTGCCAGCAGCCGTGGGCCTAGCGGGGGCCTAGATACGCAGTATTTT
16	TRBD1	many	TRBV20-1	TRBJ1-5	CSARDRGGGTTQPQHF	TGCAGTGCTAGAGATCGAGGAGGGGGCACGACTCAGCCCCAGCATTTT
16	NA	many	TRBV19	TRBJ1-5	CASSMGRGAGVGPQHF	TGTGCCAGTAGTATGGGCAGGGGCGCCGGGGTGGGGCCCCAGCATTTT
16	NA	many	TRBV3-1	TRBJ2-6	CASSQAPNTRANVLTF	TGTGCCAGCAGCCAAGCACCGAACACGAGGGCCAACGTCCTGACTTTC
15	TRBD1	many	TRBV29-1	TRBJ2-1	CSVDSGQGVNNEQFF	TGCAGCGTTGATTCGGGGCAGGGGGTAAACAATGAGCAGTTCTTC
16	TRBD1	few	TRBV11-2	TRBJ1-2	CASSLEGSGGLYGYTF	TGTGCCAGCAGCTTAGAAGGGTCAGGGGGCTTGTATGGCTACACCTTC
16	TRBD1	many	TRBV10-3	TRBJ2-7	CAIMGRRRGQGYEQYF	TGTGCCATCATGGGCAGGAGACGAGGACAGGGTTACGAGCAGTACTTC
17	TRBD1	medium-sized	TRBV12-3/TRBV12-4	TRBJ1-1	CASRVPGTGGGLTEAFF	TGTGCCAGCAGAGTCCCCGGGACAGGGGGCGGACTTACTGAAGCTTTCTTT
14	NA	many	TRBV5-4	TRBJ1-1	CASSRRGIGTEAFF	TGTGCCAGCAGTCGGAGGGGGATAGGCACTGAAGCTTTCTTT
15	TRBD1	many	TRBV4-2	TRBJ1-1	CASSQAEGARSEAFF	TGTGCCAGCAGCCAGGCCGAGGGGGCCAGGTCGGAAGCTTTCTTT
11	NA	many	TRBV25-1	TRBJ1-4	CASSAGTPLFF	TGTGCCAGCAGTGCGGGGACACCCCTGTTTTTT
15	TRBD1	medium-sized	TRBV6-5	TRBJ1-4	CASSYSRTGAEKLFF	TGTGCCAGCAGTTACTCCCGCACAGGGGCTGAAAAACTGTTTTTT